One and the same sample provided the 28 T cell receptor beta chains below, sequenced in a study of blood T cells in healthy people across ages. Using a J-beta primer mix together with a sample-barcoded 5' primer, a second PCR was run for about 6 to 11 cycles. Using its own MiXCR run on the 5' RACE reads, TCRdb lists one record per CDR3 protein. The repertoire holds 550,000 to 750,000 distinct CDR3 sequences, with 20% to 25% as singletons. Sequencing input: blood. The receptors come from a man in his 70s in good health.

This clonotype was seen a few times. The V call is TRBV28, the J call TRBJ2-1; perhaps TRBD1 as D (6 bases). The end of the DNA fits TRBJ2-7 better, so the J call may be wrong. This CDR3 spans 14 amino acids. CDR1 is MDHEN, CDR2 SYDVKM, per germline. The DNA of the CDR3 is TGTGCCAGCAGTCCCCCCGGGACATCCTACGAGCAGTACTTC. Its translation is CASSPPGTSYEQYF.

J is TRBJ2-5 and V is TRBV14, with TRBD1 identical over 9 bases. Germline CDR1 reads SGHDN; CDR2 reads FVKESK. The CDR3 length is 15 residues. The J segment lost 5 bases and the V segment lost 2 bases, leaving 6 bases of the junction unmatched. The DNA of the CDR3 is TGTGCCAGCAGCCAACCGGGACAGGGTTACGAGACCCAGTACTTC. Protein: CASSQPGQGYETQYF. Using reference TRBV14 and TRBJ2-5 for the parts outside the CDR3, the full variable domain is EAGVTQFPSHSVIEKGQTVTLRCDPISGHDNLYWYRRVMGKEIKFLLHFVKESKQDESGMPNNRFLAERTGGTYSTLKVQPAELEDSGVYFCASSQPGQGYETQYFGPGTRLLVL.

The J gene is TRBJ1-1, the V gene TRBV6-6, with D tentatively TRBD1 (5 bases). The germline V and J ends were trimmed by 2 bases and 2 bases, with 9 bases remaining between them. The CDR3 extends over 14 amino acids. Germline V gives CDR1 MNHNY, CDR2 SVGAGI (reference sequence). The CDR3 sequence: CASSYDRPNTEAFF. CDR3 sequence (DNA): TGTGCCAGCAGTTACGACAGACCTAACACTGAAGCTTTCTTT.

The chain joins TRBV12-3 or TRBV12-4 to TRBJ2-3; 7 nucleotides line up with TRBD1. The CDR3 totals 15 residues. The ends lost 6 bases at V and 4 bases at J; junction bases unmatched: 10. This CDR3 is CASSPRQGSSDTQYF. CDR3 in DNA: TGTGCCAGCAGCCCCCGACAGGGTAGCTCAGATACGCAGTATTTT.

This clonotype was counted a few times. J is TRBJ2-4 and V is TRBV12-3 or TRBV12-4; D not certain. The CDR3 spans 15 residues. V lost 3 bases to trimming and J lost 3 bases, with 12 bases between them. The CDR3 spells CASSLVGLDKNIQYF. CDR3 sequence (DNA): TGTGCCAGCAGTTTGGTAGGGCTAGACAAAAACATTCAGTACTTC.

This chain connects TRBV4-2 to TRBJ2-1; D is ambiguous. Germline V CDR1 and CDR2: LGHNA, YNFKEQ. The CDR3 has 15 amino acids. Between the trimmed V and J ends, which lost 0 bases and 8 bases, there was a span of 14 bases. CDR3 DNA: TGTGCCAGCAGCCAAGATCCCTCTACTAAGGATGAGCAGTTCTTC. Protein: CASSQDPSTKDEQFF.

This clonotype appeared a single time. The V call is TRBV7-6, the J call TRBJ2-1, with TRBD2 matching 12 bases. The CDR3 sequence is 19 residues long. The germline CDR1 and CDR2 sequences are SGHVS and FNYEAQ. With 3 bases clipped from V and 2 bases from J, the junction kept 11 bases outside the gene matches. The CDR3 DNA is TGTGCCAGCAGCTTCACTAGCGGGGGGAGTTCAAACACCTACAATGAGCAGTTCTTC. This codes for CASSFTSGGSSNTYNEQFF. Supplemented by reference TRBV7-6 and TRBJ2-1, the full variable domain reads GAGVSQSPRYKVTKRGQDVALRCDPISGHVSLYWYRQALGQGPEFLTYFNYEAQQDKSGLPNDRFSAERPEGSISTLTIQRTEQRDSAMYRCASSFTSGGSSNTYNEQFFGPGTRLTVL.

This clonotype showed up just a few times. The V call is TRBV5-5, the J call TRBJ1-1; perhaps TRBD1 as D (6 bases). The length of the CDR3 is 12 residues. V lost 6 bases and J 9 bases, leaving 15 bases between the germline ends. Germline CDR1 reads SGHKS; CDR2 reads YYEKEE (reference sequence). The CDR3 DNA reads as TGTGCCAGCACCGTGGGGGCAACAAAAGCTTTCTTT. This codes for CASTVGATKAFF.

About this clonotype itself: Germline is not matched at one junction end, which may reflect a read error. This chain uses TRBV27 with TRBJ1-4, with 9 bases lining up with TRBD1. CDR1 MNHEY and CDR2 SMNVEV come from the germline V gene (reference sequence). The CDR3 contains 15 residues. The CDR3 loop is CTSSLMGQGGEKLFF. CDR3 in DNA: TGTACCAGCAGTTTAATGGGACAGGGTGGTGAAAAACTGTTTTTT.

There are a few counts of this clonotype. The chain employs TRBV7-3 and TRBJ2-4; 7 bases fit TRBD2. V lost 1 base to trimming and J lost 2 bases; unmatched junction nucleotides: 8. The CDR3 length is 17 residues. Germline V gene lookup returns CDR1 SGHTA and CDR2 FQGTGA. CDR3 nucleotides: TGTGCCAGCAGCTTAAAGATGGGGGGGAGAACCAAAAACATTCAGTACTTC. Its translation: CASSLKMGGRTKNIQYF.

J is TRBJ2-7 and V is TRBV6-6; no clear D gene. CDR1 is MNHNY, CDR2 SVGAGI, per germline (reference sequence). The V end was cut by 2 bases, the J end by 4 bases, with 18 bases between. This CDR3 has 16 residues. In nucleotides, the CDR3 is TGTGCCAGCAGTTACGGCGATGAGATTACCCAATACGAGCAGTACTTC. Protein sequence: CASSYGDEITQYEQYF.

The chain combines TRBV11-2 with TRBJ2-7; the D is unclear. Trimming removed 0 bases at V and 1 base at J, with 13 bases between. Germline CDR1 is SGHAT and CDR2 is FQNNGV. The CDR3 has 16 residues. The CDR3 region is CASSLDSVGQSYEQYF. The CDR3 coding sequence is TGTGCCAGCAGCTTAGATAGTGTGGGCCAATCCTACGAGCAGTACTTC.

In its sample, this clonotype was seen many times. The CDR3 sequence: CSARALAGEQYF. CDR3 coding DNA: TGCAGTGCTAGAGCACTAGCAGGCGAGCAGTACTTC. The chain links TRBV20-1 to TRBJ2-7; D perhaps matches TRBD2 (6 bases). Per the germline V gene, CDR1 is DFQATT and CDR2 is SNEGSKA (reference sequence). The CDR3 is 12 residues long. V was clipped by 1 base and J by 6 bases, with 10 bases between them.

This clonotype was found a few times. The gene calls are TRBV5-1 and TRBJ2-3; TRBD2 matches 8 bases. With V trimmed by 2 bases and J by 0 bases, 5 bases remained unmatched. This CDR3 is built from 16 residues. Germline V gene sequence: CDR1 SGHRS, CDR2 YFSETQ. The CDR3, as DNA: TGCGCCAGCAGCTTTGCGACTAGCGCCAGCACAGATACGCAGTATTTT. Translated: CASSFATSASTDTQYF.

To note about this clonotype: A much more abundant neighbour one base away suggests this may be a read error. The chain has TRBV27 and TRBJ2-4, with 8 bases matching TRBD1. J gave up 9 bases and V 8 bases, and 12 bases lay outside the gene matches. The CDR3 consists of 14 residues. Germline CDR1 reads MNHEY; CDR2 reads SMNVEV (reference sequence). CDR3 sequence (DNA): TGTGCCAGCGGGTTCACCGGACAGGGAACCATTCAGTACTTC. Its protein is CASGFTGQGTIQYF.

CDR3 in amino acids: CASSQGSKGGTLKNIQYF. CDR3 coding DNA: TGTGCCAGCAGCCAAGGTTCAAAAGGAGGGACCCTCAAAAACATTCAGTACTTC. The chain is built from TRBV3-1 and TRBJ2-4, with a weak D call TRBD2 (6 bases). The V and J ends lost 1 base and 3 bases respectively, with 19 bases between them. The germline V gene has CDR1 LGHDT and CDR2 YNNKEL (reference sequence). The CDR3 spans 18 residues.

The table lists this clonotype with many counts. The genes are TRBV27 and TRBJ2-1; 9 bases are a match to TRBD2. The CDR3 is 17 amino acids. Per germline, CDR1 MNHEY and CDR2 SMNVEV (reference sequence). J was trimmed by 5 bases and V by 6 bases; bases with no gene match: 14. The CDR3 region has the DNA TGTGCCAGCAGGGGGCTTGGGAGCGGGAGGACAAACAATGAGCAGTTCTTC. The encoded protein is CASRGLGSGRTNNEQFF.

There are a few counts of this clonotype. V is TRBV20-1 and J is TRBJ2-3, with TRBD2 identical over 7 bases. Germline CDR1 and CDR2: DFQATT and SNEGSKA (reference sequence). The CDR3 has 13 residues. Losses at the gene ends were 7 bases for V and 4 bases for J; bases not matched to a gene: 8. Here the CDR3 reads CSVLAVLADTQYF. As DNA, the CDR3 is TGCAGTGTGCTAGCGGTCCTGGCAGATACGCAGTATTTT.

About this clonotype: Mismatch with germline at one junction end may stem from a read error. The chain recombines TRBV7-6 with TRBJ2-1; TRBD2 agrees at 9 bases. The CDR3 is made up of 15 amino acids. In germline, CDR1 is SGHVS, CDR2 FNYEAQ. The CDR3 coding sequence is TGTGCCAGCAGCCCAGGGACTAGCTTGTACAGTGAGCAGTTCTTC. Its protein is CASSPGTSLYSEQFF.

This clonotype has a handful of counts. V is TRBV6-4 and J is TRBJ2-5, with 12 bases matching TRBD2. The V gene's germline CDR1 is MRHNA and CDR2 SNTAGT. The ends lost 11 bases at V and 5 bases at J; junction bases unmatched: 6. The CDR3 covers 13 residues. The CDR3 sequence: CARRTSGTETQYF. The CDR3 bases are TGTGCCCGGAGGACTAGCGGGACGGAGACCCAGTACTTC.

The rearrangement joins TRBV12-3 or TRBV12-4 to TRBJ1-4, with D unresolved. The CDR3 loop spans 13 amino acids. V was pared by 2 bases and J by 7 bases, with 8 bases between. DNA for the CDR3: TGTGCCAGCAGTTTAAAGGGAGTTGAAAAACTGTTTTTT. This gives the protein CASSLKGVEKLFF.

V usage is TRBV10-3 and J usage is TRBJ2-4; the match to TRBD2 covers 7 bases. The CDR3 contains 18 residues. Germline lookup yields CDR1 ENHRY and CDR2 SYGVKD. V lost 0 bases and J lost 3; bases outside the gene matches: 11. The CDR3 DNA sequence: TGTGCCATCAGTGAGTCGAGATTGAGCGGGATAGGCAAAAACATTCAGTACTTC. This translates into CAISESRLSGIGKNIQYF.

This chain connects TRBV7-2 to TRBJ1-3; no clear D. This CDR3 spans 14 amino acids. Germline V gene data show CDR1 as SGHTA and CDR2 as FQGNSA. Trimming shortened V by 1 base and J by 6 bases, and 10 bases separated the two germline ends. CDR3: CASSLEHKSNTIYF. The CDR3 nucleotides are TGTGCCAGCAGCTTAGAACACAAATCAAACACCATATATTTT. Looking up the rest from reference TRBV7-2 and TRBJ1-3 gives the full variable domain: GAGVSQSPSNKVTEKGKDVELRCDPISGHTALYWYRQSLGQGLEFLIYFQGNSAPDKSGLPSDRFSAERTGGSVSTLTIQRTQQEDSAVYLCASSLEHKSNTIYFGEGSWLTVV.

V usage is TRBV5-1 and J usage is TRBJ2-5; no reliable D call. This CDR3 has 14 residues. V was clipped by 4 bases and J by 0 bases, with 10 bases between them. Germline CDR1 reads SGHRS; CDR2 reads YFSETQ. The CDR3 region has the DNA TGCGCCAGCAGCGAGTTTCACTACCAAGAGACCCAGTACTTC. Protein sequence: CASSEFHYQETQYF.

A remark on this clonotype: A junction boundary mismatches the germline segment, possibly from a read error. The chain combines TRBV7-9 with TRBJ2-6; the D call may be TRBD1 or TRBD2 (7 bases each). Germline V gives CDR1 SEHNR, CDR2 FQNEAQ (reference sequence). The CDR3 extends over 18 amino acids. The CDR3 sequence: CASSSIQGRGSGANILTF. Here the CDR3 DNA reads TGTGCCAGCAGCTCGATACAGGGGAGGGGATCTGGGGCCAACATCCTGACTTTC.

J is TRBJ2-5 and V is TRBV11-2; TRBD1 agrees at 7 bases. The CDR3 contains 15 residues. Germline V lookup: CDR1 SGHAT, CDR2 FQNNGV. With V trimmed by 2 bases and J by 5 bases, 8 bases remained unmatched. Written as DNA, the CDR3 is TGTGCCAGCAGCTTATCCGACAGGGCTGGCGAGACCCAGTACTTC. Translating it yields CASSLSDRAGETQYF.

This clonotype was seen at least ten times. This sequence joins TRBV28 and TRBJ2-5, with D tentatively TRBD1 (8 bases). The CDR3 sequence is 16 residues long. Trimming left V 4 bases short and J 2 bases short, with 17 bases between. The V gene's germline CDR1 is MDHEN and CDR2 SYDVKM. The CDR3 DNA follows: TGTGCCAGCAGTTCCGAACAGGGGGGGAAACAAGAGACCCAGTACTTC. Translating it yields CASSSEQGGKQETQYF.

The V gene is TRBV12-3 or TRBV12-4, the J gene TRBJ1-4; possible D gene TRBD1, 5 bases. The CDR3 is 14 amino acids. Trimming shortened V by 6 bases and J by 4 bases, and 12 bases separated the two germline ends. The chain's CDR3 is CASRTGTVNEKLFF. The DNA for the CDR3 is TGTGCCAGCAGAACCGGGACCGTTAATGAAAAACTGTTTTTT.